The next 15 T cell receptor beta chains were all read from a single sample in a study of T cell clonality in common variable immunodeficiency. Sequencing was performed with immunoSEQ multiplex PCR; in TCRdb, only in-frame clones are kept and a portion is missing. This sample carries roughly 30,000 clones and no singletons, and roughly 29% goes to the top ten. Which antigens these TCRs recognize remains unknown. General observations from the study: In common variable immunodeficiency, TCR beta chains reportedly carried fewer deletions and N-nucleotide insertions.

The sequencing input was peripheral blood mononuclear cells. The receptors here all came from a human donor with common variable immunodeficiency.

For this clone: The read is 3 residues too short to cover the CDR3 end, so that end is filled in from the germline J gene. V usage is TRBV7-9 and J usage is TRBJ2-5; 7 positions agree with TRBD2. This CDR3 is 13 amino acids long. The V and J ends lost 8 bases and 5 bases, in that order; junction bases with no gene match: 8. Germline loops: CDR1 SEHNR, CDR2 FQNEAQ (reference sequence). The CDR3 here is CASSIAGGETQYF. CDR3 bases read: TGTGCCAGCTCAATAGCCGGGGGGGAGACC.

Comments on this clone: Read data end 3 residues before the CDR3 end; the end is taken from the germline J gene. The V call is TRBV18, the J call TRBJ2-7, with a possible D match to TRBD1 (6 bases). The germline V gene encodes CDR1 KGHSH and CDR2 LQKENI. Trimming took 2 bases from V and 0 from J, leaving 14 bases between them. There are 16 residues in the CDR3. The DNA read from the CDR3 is TGTGCCAGCTCACCATGGATGGGGACATACTCCTACGAG. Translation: CASSPWMGTYSYE. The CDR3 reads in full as CASSPWMGTYSYEQYF.

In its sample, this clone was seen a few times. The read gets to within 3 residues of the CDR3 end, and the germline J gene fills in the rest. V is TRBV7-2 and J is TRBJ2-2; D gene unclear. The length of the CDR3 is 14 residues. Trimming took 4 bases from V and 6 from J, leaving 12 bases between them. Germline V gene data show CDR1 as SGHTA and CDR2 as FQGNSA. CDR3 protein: CASSSNPRSGELFF. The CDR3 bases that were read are TGTGCCAGCAGCTCCAATCCGAGGTCCGGGGAG.

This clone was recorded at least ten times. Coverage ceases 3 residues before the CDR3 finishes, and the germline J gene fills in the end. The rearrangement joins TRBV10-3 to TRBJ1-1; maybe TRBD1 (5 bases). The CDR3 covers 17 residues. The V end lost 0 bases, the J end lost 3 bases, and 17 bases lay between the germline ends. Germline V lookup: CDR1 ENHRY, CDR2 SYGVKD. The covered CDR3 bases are TGTGCCATCAGTGAGTCCTATGAAATAAGGGGCGACACTGAA. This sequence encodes CAISESYEIRGDTE. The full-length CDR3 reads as CAISESYEIRGDTEAFF.

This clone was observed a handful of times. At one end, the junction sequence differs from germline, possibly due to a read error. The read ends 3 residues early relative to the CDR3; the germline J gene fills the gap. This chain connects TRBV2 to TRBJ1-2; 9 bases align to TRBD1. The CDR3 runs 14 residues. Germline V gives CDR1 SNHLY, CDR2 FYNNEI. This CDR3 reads CASREAGTGNGYTF. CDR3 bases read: TGTGCCAGCAGGGAAGCCGGGACAGGGAATGGC.

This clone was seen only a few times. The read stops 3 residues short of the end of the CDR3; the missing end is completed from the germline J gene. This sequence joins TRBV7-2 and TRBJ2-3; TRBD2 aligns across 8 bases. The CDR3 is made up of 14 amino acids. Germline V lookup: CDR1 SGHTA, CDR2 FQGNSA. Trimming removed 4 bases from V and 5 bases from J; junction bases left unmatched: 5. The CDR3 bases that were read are TGTGCCAGCAGCTCCGGGGGGGCGGGAGATACG. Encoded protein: CASSSGGAGDT. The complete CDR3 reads CASSSGGAGDTQYF. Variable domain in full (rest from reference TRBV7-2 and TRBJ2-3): GAGVSQSPSNKVTEKGKDVELRCDPISGHTALYWYRQSLGQGLEFLIYFQGNSAPDKSGLPSDRFSAERTGGSVSTLTIQRTQQEDSAVYLCASSSGGAGDTQYFGPGTRLTVL.

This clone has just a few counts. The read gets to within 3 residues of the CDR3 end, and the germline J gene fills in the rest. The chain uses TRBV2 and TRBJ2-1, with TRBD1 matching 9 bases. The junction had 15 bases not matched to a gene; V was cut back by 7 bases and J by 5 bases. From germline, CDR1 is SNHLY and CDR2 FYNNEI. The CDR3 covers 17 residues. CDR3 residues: CASNWPKTGQGNNEQFF. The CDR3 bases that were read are TGTGCCAGCAATTGGCCTAAGACGGGACAGGGAAACAATGAG.

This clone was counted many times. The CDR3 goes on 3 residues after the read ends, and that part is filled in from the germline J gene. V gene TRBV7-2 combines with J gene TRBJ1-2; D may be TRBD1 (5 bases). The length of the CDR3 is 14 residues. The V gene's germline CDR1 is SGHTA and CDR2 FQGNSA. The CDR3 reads CASSATRASESYTF. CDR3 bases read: TGTGCCAGCAGCGCAACCAGGGCATCAGAGAGC.

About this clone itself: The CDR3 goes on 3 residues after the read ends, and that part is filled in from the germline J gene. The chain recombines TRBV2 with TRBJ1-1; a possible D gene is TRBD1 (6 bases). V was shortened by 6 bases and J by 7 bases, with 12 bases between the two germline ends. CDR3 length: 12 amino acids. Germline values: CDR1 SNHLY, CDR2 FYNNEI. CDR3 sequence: CASRVGQFEAFF. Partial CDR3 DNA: TGTGCCAGCAGGGTCGGACAGTTTGAA.

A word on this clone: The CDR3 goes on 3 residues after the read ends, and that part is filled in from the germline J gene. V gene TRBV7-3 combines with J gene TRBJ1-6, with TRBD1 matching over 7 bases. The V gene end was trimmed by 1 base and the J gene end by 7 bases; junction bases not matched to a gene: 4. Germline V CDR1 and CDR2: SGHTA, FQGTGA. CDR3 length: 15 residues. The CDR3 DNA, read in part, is TGTGCCAGCAGCTTAAACGGACAGGAGAATTCACCC. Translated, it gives CASSLNGQENSP. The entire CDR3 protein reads CASSLNGQENSPLHF.

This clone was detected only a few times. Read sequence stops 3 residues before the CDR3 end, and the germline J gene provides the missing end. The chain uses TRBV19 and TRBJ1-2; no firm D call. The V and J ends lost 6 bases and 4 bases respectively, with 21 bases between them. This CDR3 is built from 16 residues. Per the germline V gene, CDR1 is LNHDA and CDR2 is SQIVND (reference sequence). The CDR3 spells CASRVVGGPESYGYTF. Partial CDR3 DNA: TGTGCCAGTAGAGTAGTCGGAGGGCCGGAGAGCTATGGC.

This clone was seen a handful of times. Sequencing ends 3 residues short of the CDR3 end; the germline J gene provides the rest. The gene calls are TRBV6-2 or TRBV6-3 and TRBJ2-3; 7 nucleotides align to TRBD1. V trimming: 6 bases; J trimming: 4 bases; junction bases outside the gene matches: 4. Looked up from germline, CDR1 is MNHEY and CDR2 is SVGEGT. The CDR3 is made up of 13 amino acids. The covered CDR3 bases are TGTGCCAGCAGAAGACAGGGTCCAGATACG. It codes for CASRRQGPDT. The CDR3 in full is CASRRQGPDTQYF.

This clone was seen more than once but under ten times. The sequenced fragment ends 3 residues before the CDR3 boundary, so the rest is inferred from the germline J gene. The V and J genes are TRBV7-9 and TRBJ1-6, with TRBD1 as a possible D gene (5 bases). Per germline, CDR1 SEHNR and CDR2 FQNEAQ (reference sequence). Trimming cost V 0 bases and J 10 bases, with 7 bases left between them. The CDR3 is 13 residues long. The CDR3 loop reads CASSLAGGSPLHF. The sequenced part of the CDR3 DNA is TGTGCCAGCAGCTTAGCGGGGGGATCACCC.

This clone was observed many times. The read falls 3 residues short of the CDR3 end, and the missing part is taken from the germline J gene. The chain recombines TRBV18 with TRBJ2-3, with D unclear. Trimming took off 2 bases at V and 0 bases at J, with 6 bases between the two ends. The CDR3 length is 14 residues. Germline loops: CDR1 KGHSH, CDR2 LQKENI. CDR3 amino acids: CASSPIPSTDTQYF. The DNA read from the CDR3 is TGTGCCAGCTCACCAATTCCTAGCACAGATACG.

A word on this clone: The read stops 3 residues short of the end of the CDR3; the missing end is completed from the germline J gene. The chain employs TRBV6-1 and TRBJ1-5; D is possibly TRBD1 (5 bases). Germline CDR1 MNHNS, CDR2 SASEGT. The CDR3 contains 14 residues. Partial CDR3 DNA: TGTGCCAGCAGTGCCCTAGAGGGGACTGGCCCC. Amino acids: CASSALEGTGP. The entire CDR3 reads CASSALEGTGPQHF.